A selection of T cell receptor beta chains follows, all from one sample in a study of monozygotic twins with cystic fibrosis. TCRdb's table, derived via immunoSEQ multiplex PCR, lists solely in-frame clones and lacks some. The repertoire includes approximately 25,000 clones, 75% to 95% of them detected once, and approximately 0.28% sits in the top ten. The sample comprised blood. Receptors were obtained from a girl aged 2-10 years with cystic fibrosis. The CDR3 runs from the conserved cysteine through the conserved F or W.

TRBV29-1 CSVEDRGTEETQYF
TRBV5-6 CASSLASQETQYF
TRBV10-3 CAISEQRNTEAFF
TRBV7-2 CASSGFAGDYDTQYF
TRBV7-2 CASSGSSYEQYF
TRBV6-1 CASSELAHFQPQHF
TRBV7-9 CASSLQNYGYTF
TRBV7-9 CASSLVNSGVSEQFF
TRBV28 CASSLTGDDYGYTF
TRBV4-3 CASSQVFVSSSGNTIYF
TRBV2 CASSPRTGGFATGNTIYF
TRBV13 CASSPGDRVDDGEAFF
TRBV7-9 CASSFPATEAFF
TRBV28 CASSPDREKKHF
TRBV10-3 CAIRPGDGELFF
TRBV5-1 CASSFAGSTEAFF
TRBV2 CASSEEQYPNYGYTF
TRBV10-3 CAIRQGNSPLHF
TRBV6-1 CASSAVGFLANYGYTF
TRBV25-1 CASTDLGTEAFF
TRBV9 CASSVAAATSYEQYF
TRBV5-1 CASSLEGINSGNTIYF
TRBV6-5 CASSFETGGIYGYTF
TRBV6-1 CASSGNRKDGYTF
TRBV4-1 CASSHTGLATNEKLFF
TRBV14 CASSQERPLRFGRNTGELFF
TRBV5-1 CASSRLAGSSNTGELFF
TRBV7-8 CASSLDNNYGYTF
TRBV27 CASSFVAYDNEQFF
TRBV2 CASSGGDRLNTGELFF
TRBV27 CASSLKGGGYGYTF
TRBV2 CASGGGPYNEQYF
TRBV7-2 CASSLVQGGDTIYF
TRBV6-5 CASSYEGRRGDTQYF
TRBV6-5 CASSYHRDRDYEQYF
TRBV19 CASSIEGGSGTSNQPQHF
TRBV28 CASSLSGYGEKLFF
TRBV7-9 CASSLNSPAKAHGYTF
TRBV5-1 CASSLDPEVYEQYF
TRBV18 CASSVRDAPVYEQYF
TRBV5-1 CASSLVSGGGGDEQFF
TRBV5-1 CASSSTSGGAKQYF